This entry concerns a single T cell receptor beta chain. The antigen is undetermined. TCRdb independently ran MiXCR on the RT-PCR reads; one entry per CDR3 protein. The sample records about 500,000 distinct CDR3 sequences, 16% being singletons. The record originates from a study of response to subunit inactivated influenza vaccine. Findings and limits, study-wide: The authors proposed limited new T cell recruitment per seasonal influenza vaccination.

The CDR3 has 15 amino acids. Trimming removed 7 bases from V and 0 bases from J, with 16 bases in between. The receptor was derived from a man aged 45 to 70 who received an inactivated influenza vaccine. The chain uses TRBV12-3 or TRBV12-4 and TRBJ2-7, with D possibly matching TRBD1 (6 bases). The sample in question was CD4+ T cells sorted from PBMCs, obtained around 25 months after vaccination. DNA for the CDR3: TGTGCCAGCAAAGGCCAGGGGCATCCCTCCTACGAGCAGTACTTC. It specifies CASKGQGHPSYEQYF.